The 23 T cell receptor beta chains reported below all come from one sample, sequenced in a study of PD-1 blockade in classical Hodgkin lymphoma. Sequencing used immunoSEQ multiplex PCR; TCRdb keeps in-frame clones, though not all of them. The profile shows about 66,000 clones, over 55% of them singletons. Exposure to brentuximab vedotin varied, and each patient had relapsed following autologous stem cell transplantation. Sequencing was performed on peripheral blood mononuclear cells (PBMCs), taken before the second cycle of nivolumab. Receptors originate from a human donor with classical Hodgkin lymphoma.

This chain joins TRBV18 and TRBJ1-5, with 11 bases that match TRBD1. Germline CDR1 is KGHSH and CDR2 is LQKENI. This CDR3 is built from 15 residues. J lost 5 bases, V lost 2 bases, and 2 bases had no gene match. The CDR3 is CASSPADRGHQPQHF. CDR3 sequence (DNA): TGTGCCAGCTCACCAGCGGACAGGGGGCATCAGCCCCAGCATTTT.

This clone has a handful of counts. The chain recombines TRBV13 with TRBJ1-1, with 8 bases aligning to TRBD1. The CDR3 totals 15 residues. V lost 3 bases, J lost 1 base, and 4 bases stayed unmatched. From germline, CDR1 is PRHDT and CDR2 FYEKMQ (reference sequence). DNA for the CDR3: TGTGCCAGCAGCTTGACAGGGGTGGCGAACACTGAAGCTTTCTTT. Encoded protein: CASSLTGVANTEAFF.

On this clone: Other nucleotide sequences from this sample produce the same CDR3. This chain joins TRBV27 and TRBJ1-1; D uncertain. This CDR3 is 13 amino acids long. Per germline, CDR1 MNHEY and CDR2 SMNVEV (reference sequence). Trimming took off 2 bases at V and 1 base at J, with 5 bases between the two ends. The CDR3 DNA reads TGTGCCAGCAGTTTAGGACCGAACACTGAAGCTTTCTTT. Translation gives CASSLGPNTEAFF.

The chain couples TRBV19 to TRBJ2-7; D is unresolved. Trimming took off 1 base at V and 2 bases at J, with 9 bases between the two ends. The CDR3 has 14 residues. Germline V gene data show CDR1 as LNHDA and CDR2 as SQIVND (reference sequence). The CDR3 DNA is TGTGCCAGTAGTATAGGGGGTTGGACCTACGAGCAGTACTTC. This translates into CASSIGGWTYEQYF.

This clone has just a few counts. The chain couples TRBV11-3 to TRBJ2-1, with 8 bases aligning to TRBD1. There are 15 residues in the CDR3. The ends lost 5 bases at V and 7 bases at J; junction bases unmatched: 10. Germline CDR1 is SGHNT and CDR2 is YENEEA. CDR3 nucleotide sequence: TGTGCCAGCAGCCTGCAGGGGGCGCCTTGGAATGAGCAGTTCTTC. It yields the protein CASSLQGAPWNEQFF.

The V gene is TRBV11-2, the J gene TRBJ2-1; TRBD1 matches at 8 bases. V shed 5 bases and J 3 bases; nucleotides not matched to a gene: 9. The CDR3 is made up of 16 amino acids. Germline V lookup: CDR1 SGHAT, CDR2 FQNNGV. The CDR3 protein is CASSPLRGTGYNEQFF. CDR3 bases: TGTGCCAGCAGCCCCTTAAGGGGGACAGGCTACAATGAGCAGTTCTTC. Full variable domain (missing parts from reference TRBV11-2 and TRBJ2-1): EAGVAQSPRYKIIEKRQSVAFWCNPISGHATLYWYQQILGQGPKLLIQFQNNGVVDDSQLPKDRFSAERLKGVDSTLKIQPAKLEDSAVYLCASSPLRGTGYNEQFFGPGTRLTVL.

This clone showed up just a few times. This CDR3 is CASSSIAGSLTDTQYF. CDR3 DNA: TGTGCCAGCAGCAGTATAGCGGGGAGCCTCACAGATACGCAGTATTTT. The genes are TRBV5-5 and TRBJ2-3; 8 bases are shared with TRBD2. The length of the CDR3 is 16 residues. V shed 4 bases, J shed 2 bases, and the junction held 9 bases outside the gene matches. Germline V lookup: CDR1 SGHKS, CDR2 YYEKEE (reference sequence).

The V and J genes are TRBV30 and TRBJ2-5; 7 bases match TRBD1. The germline gives CDR1 GTSNPN, CDR2 SVGIG (reference sequence). The V and J ends lost 4 bases and 0 bases, in that order; junction bases with no gene match: 17. The CDR3 sequence is 18 residues long. Here the CDR3 reads CAWTHLYRTGKYQETQYF. The CDR3 DNA follows: TGTGCCTGGACGCACTTATATCGGACAGGAAAGTACCAAGAGACCCAGTACTTC. Full variable domain (rest looked up from reference TRBV30 and TRBJ2-5): SQTIHQWPATLVQPVGSPLSLECTVEGTSNPNLYWYRQAAGRGLQLLFYSVGIGQISSEVPQNLSASRPQDRQFILSSKKLLLSDSGFYLCAWTHLYRTGKYQETQYFGPGTRLLVL.

This chain links TRBV6-6 with TRBJ1-5; D might be TRBD1 (6 bases). CDR3 length equals 15 residues. CDR1 and CDR2 (germline): MNHNY, SVGAGI (reference sequence). Trimming shortened V by 4 bases and J by 6 bases, and 16 bases separated the two germline ends. CDR3 in amino acids: CASSWGRGGGQPQHF. CDR3 DNA: TGTGCCAGCAGTTGGGGAAGGGGGGGAGGTCAGCCCCAGCATTTT.

V is TRBV6-1 and J is TRBJ2-2, with 9 nucleotides matching TRBD2. Germline CDR1 and CDR2: MNHNS and SASEGT. The CDR3 totals 16 residues. V was clipped by 3 bases and J by 5 bases; unmatched bases: 7. The chain's CDR3 is CASSEIAGVGTGELFF. The CDR3 DNA is TGTGCCAGCAGTGAGATAGCGGGAGTGGGGACCGGGGAGCTGTTTTTT.

V and J are TRBV7-9 and TRBJ2-3; TRBD2 matches at 10 bases. The junction had 7 bases not matched to a gene; V was cut back by 5 bases and J by 2 bases. CDR3 length: 16 residues. The germline CDR1 and CDR2 sequences are SEHNR and FQNEAQ (reference sequence). The CDR3 bases are TGTGCCAGCAGCCAAGTAGCGGGGGGCCTCACAGATACGCAGTATTTT. This encodes CASSQVAGGLTDTQYF.

The CDR3 DNA reads TGTGCCAGCAGACTCGGGGGGGAGCTGTTTTTT. Its translation is CASRLGGELFF. The chain carries TRBV6-6 and TRBJ2-2; D gene unclear. CDR3 size: 11 residues. The germline V gene encodes CDR1 MNHNY and CDR2 SVGAGI (reference sequence). Trimming left V 6 bases short and J 8 bases short, with 7 bases between.

V and J are TRBV25-1 and TRBJ1-2; D remains unclear. Germline loops: CDR1 MGHDK, CDR2 SYGVNS. V shed 6 bases and J shed 7 bases, with 18 bases lying between them. The CDR3 is 14 amino acids. The CDR3 DNA sequence: TGTGCCAGCAGCGGAATGGGTGGCAAGGGTGGCTACACCTTC. Protein product: CASSGMGGKGGYTF.

The chain carries TRBV9 and TRBJ1-4; weak D call: TRBD1 (6 bases). CDR1 is SGDLS, CDR2 YYNGEE, per germline. V lost 3 bases and J lost 3, with 9 bases in between. The CDR3 length is 14 residues. The CDR3: CASSADRPNEKLFF. CDR3 in DNA: TGTGCCAGCAGCGCGGACAGACCTAATGAAAAACTGTTTTTT.

This chain uses TRBV7-5 with TRBJ2-5; the table's D call, TRBD1, was not checked against the DNA. TRBV7-5 is noted as a pseudogene. The CDR3 is 14 amino acids. The CDR3, as DNA: TGTGTCAGAAGCTTAGGTACAGGGGGGAAGACCCAGTACTTC. Protein sequence: CVRSLGTGGKTQYF.

In DNA form, the CDR3 reads TGTGCCAGCAGCTCGGGACAGGGAAACACTGAAGCTTTCTTT. Translation gives CASSSGQGNTEAFF. The genes are TRBV5-5 and TRBJ1-1; 9 positions agree with TRBD1. The trim removed 3 bases at V and 2 bases at J, leaving 2 bases unmatched. The CDR3 contains 14 residues. The germline CDR1 and CDR2 sequences are SGHKS and YYEKEE (reference sequence).

CDR3 sequence reads: CASSVRDPANYGYTF. The CDR3 DNA reads TGTGCCAGCAGCGTCAGGGACCCAGCTAACTATGGCTACACCTTC. The chain links TRBV11-3 to TRBJ1-2, with D perhaps TRBD1 (5 bases). V was pared by 5 bases and J by 0 bases, with 13 bases between. This CDR3 contains 15 residues. Germline CDR1 reads SGHNT; CDR2 reads YENEEA.

This sequence joins TRBV4-1 and TRBJ1-1, with D maybe TRBD1 (6 bases). The V and J ends lost 4 bases and 1 base respectively, with 10 bases between them. CDR1 is MGHRA and CDR2 is YSYEKL in the germline V gene. The CDR3 runs to 14 residues. The CDR3 nucleotides are TGCGCCAGCAGCCCCCCGACAGGGAACACTGAAGCTTTCTTT. Translated: CASSPPTGNTEAFF.

This clone was recorded once. The rearrangement joins TRBV28 to TRBJ1-5; D may be TRBD1 (6 bases). This CDR3 region has 16 residues. Trimming pared 5 bases from V and 3 bases from J, leaving 17 bases between. From germline, CDR1 is MDHEN and CDR2 SYDVKM. CDR3 sequence reads: CASSPQGRLLNQPQHF. The CDR3 coding sequence is TGTGCCAGCAGTCCCCAGGGGCGACTACTCAATCAGCCCCAGCATTTT.

The chain uses TRBV5-1 and TRBJ2-3; D is perhaps TRBD1 (6 bases). Germline V lookup: CDR1 SGHRS, CDR2 YFSETQ. V was shortened by 0 bases and J by 2 bases, with 10 bases between the two germline ends. This CDR3 has 15 amino acids. CDR3 DNA: TGCGCCAGCAGCTTGGGGGCAGGGGCCACAGATACGCAGTATTTT. Its protein is CASSLGAGATDTQYF.

On this clone: Germline is not matched at one junction end, which may reflect a read error. This chain connects TRBV2 to TRBJ1-1; D uncertain. From germline, CDR1 is SNHLY and CDR2 FYNNEI. The CDR3 length is 12 residues. In DNA, the CDR3 is TGTGCCAGCAAACGGATGAACACTAAAGCTTTCTTT. It translates to CASKRMNTKAFF.

CDR3 DNA: TGCGCCAGCAGCCGGACAGGGAGCTCCTACGAGCAGTACTTC. Protein: CASSRTGSSYEQYF. This chain joins TRBV5-1 and TRBJ2-5, with TRBD1 matching over 8 bases. The J call could be wrong; TRBJ2-7 is a better fit for the DNA end. CDR1 is SGHRS, CDR2 YFSETQ, per germline. The CDR3 length is 14 residues.

This clone was detected a few times. The gene calls are TRBV5-6 and TRBJ2-1, with D uncertain. The V end was cut by 3 bases, the J end by 2 bases, with 0 bases between. The CDR3 spans 11 residues. The germline CDR1 and CDR2 sequences are SGHDT and YYEEEE. CDR3 residues: CASSSYNEQFF. The DNA of the CDR3 is TGTGCCAGCAGCTCCTACAATGAGCAGTTCTTC.